A single sample is the source of the 20 T cell receptor beta chains below, sequenced in a study of beta chain features in type 1 diabetes. Sequenced material consisted of expressed TCRB transcripts (all of the isolated RNA was reverse transcribed). Data came from immunoSEQ multiplex PCR; TCRdb stores just in-frame clones and leaves some out. Seen here are some 900,000 clones, 15% to 20% observed once, and the top ten hold 0.02% to 0.03%. The sequenced material came from naive CD4+ T cells from blood. These receptors all stem from a woman aged 18-29 years in good health.

This clone was picked up a small number of times. This rearrangement joins TRBV28 to TRBJ1-5; D uncertain. The V gene lost 6 bases and the J gene lost 10 bases, with 16 bases spanning the gap. Germline V CDR1 and CDR2: MDHEN, SYDVKM. This CDR3 has 13 residues. CDR3: CASSLTSIFPQHF. CDR3 in DNA: TGTGCCAGCAGCCTCACCTCGATCTTCCCCCAGCATTTT.

This clone was observed a few times. The genes are TRBV28 and TRBJ2-5; no definite D call. Germline CDR1 is MDHEN and CDR2 is SYDVKM. This CDR3 has 14 amino acids. Trimming pared 2 bases from V and 3 bases from J, leaving 10 bases between. The CDR3 sequence is CASSLKGSEETQYF. The CDR3 bases are TGTGCCAGCAGTTTAAAGGGCTCGGAAGAGACCCAGTACTTC.

This clone was observed a few times. The CDR3 DNA follows: TGCGCCAGCAGCCCCCGGGGTGTGTACGGCGAGCAGTACTTC. Protein: CASSPRGVYGEQYF. The J gene is TRBJ2-7, the V gene TRBV5-1; a possible D gene is TRBD2 (5 bases). The CDR3 is 14 amino acids. Per the germline V gene, CDR1 is SGHRS and CDR2 is YFSETQ. Trimming shortened V by 4 bases and J by 6 bases, and 17 bases separated the two germline ends.

This clone has a handful of counts. Other DNA sequences in the sample encode the same CDR3. The chain uses TRBV18 and TRBJ1-3; no definite D call. The V end was cut by 1 base, the J end by 0 bases, with 4 bases between. Germline V gene lookup returns CDR1 KGHSH and CDR2 LQKENI. CDR3 length equals 14 residues. In DNA, the CDR3 is TGTGCCAGCTCACCACAAAGCTCTGGAAACACCATATATTTT. Translated, it gives CASSPQSSGNTIYF.

The chain links TRBV7-8 to TRBJ2-5, with D hard to call. V lost 0 bases to trimming and J lost 5 bases, with 7 bases between them. There are 13 residues in the CDR3. Germline assignment: CDR1 SGHVS and CDR2 FQNEAQ. CDR3 sequence (DNA): TGTGCCAGCAGCTTAGCTCCAACGGAGACCCAGTACTTC. Residues: CASSLAPTETQYF.

This clone was detected only a few times. The chain couples TRBV27 to TRBJ2-7, with D perhaps TRBD1 or TRBD2 (5 bases each). The CDR3 consists of 14 residues. V lost 2 bases and J 3 bases, leaving 11 bases between the germline ends. The germline V gene has CDR1 MNHEY and CDR2 SMNVEV (reference sequence). The chain's CDR3 is CASSLGDRIYEQYF. CDR3 nucleotide sequence: TGTGCCAGCAGTTTAGGGGACCGAATCTACGAGCAGTACTTC.

The chain carries TRBV28 and TRBJ2-7; TRBD1 matches 8 bases. Germline CDR1 reads MDHEN; CDR2 reads SYDVKM. This CDR3 comprises 12 residues. The J segment lost 4 bases and the V segment lost 11 bases, leaving 7 bases of the junction unmatched. CDR3 residues: CAHGQGAYEQYF. CDR3 sequence (DNA): TGTGCCCACGGGCAGGGGGCGTACGAGCAGTACTTC.

V gene TRBV18 combines with J gene TRBJ1-1; D unclear. V lost 8 bases and J lost 2, with 27 bases in between. CDR1 KGHSH and CDR2 LQKENI come from the germline V gene. The CDR3 sequence is 18 residues long. CDR3 sequence: CASTTHPWSESSNTEAFF. CDR3 coding DNA: TGTGCCAGCACAACCCACCCATGGTCAGAGTCTTCCAACACTGAAGCTTTCTTT.

This clone has just a few counts. The rearrangement links TRBV6-6 to TRBJ1-2, with D perhaps TRBD1 (5 bases). The germline V gene has CDR1 MNHNY and CDR2 SVGAGI (reference sequence). Trimming shortened V by 1 base and J by 9 bases, and 12 bases separated the two germline ends. The length of the CDR3 is 13 residues. CDR3 residues: CASSYFPGESYTF. For the CDR3, the DNA is TGTGCCAGCAGTTACTTCCCGGGGGAAAGCTACACCTTC.

This chain joins TRBV4-3 and TRBJ2-5; 10 bases are shared with TRBD2. The J segment lost 6 bases and the V segment lost 5 bases, leaving 12 bases of the junction unmatched. CDR3 length: 16 residues. Per germline, CDR1 LGHNA and CDR2 YSLEER. The CDR3 here is CASSSHSGRSPQTQYF. CDR3 sequence (DNA): TGCGCCAGCAGCTCCCATAGCGGGAGGAGTCCCCAGACCCAGTACTTC.

This clone has only a few counts. The chain is built from TRBV7-9 and TRBJ1-5; 8 nucleotides match TRBD1. The CDR3 runs to 18 residues. The V and J ends lost 2 bases and 0 bases, in that order; junction bases with no gene match: 9. Germline assignment: CDR1 SEHNR and CDR2 FQNEAQ (reference sequence). The CDR3 here is CASSLWSGTGGSNQPQHF. DNA for the CDR3: TGTGCCAGCAGCTTATGGTCGGGGACAGGAGGTAGCAATCAGCCCCAGCATTTT.

A few counts support this clone. V and J are TRBV29-1 and TRBJ2-5, with TRBD1 matching over 8 bases. Trimming cost V 7 bases and J 1 base; bases outside gene matches: 5. The CDR3 spans 13 residues. CDR1 and CDR2 (germline): SQVTM, ANQGSEA. This CDR3 reads CSATGTGQETQYF. CDR3 bases: TGCAGCGCAACCGGGACAGGCCAAGAGACCCAGTACTTC.

This sequence joins TRBV6-5 and TRBJ2-3; D gene unclear. CDR1 MNHEY and CDR2 SVGAGI come from the germline V gene. The V end lost 7 bases, the J end lost 0 bases, and 11 bases lay between the germline ends. This CDR3 region has 14 residues. The CDR3 DNA sequence: TGTGCCAGCAAAAGGATACCTAGCACAGATACGCAGTATTTT. It encodes CASKRIPSTDTQYF.

The sample holds a few counts of this clone. The chain couples TRBV7-2 to TRBJ1-2; a possible D gene is TRBD1 (5 bases). CDR3 size: 15 residues. Germline loops: CDR1 SGHTA, CDR2 FQGNSA. V was shortened by 5 bases and J by 4 bases, with 17 bases between the two germline ends. The CDR3 DNA reads TGTGCCAGCAGCCCCCGGACACTTCGAGGCTATGGCTACACCTTC. Residues: CASSPRTLRGYGYTF.

V is TRBV4-3 and J is TRBJ1-5; D ambiguous. V lost 0 bases and J lost 6, with 6 bases in between. The CDR3 covers 13 residues. Per germline, CDR1 LGHNA and CDR2 YSLEER. The CDR3 bases are TGCGCCAGCAGCCAAGACCAGAGTCAGCCCCAGCATTTT. Encoded protein: CASSQDQSQPQHF.

The chain joins TRBV12-5 to TRBJ1-1; no reliable D call. This CDR3 region has 12 residues. CDR1 LGHNT and CDR2 FRNRAP come from the germline V gene. Between the trimmed V and J ends, which lost 2 bases and 7 bases, there was a span of 8 bases. CDR3 sequence reads: CASGLSAGEAFF. CDR3 DNA sequence: TGTGCTAGTGGTTTGTCGGCCGGTGAAGCTTTCTTT. Variable domain in full (rest from reference TRBV12-5 and TRBJ1-1): DARVTQTPRHKVTEMGQEVTMRCQPILGHNTVFWYRQTMMQGLELLAYFRNRAPLDDSGMPKDRFSAEMPDATLATLKIQPSEPRDSAVYFCASGLSAGEAFFGQGTRLTVV.

This clone was recorded a few times. This chain joins TRBV5-1 and TRBJ2-7; D remains ambiguous. Germline CDR1 reads SGHRS; CDR2 reads YFSETQ. The CDR3 totals 14 residues. The V and J ends lost 4 bases and 2 bases respectively, with 13 bases between them. CDR3: CASSPVGSAYEQYF. The CDR3, as DNA: TGCGCCAGCAGCCCGGTAGGATCGGCCTACGAGCAGTACTTC.

This chain connects TRBV28 to TRBJ2-1; D gene ambiguous. Trimming took 6 bases from V and 8 from J, leaving 11 bases between them. CDR3 size: 12 residues. Germline CDR1 is MDHEN and CDR2 is SYDVKM. Written as DNA, the CDR3 is TGTGCCAGCAGCCAAGGCCGGGATGAGCAGTTCTTC. Translating it yields CASSQGRDEQFF.

Concerning this clone itself: This specimen includes other DNA sequences encoding the same CDR3. The chain carries TRBV18 and TRBJ1-5; D is perhaps TRBD1 (6 bases). This CDR3 contains 15 residues. V was cut by 2 bases and J by 0 bases, with 8 bases left in between. Germline-derived CDR1 and CDR2 are KGHSH and LQKENI. The CDR3 here is CASSPTGTSNQPQHF. DNA for the CDR3: TGTGCCAGCTCACCAACAGGGACTAGCAATCAGCCCCAGCATTTT.

The chain carries TRBV5-5 and TRBJ2-5; D uncertain. Per germline, CDR1 SGHKS and CDR2 YYEKEE (reference sequence). The CDR3 totals 14 residues. The V end was cut by 0 bases, the J end by 0 bases, with 6 bases between. The CDR3 reads CASSLGGHQETQYF. In DNA form, the CDR3 reads TGTGCCAGCAGCTTGGGTGGACACCAAGAGACCCAGTACTTC.